The 4 T cell receptor beta chains in this list originate from one sample, sequenced in a study of blood T cells in healthy people across ages. Next came a second PCR, run for about 7 to 12 cycles, which used a sample-barcoded 5' primer along with a J-beta primer mix. One entry per CDR3 protein, called by TCRdb with MiXCR from the 5' RACE reads. The table lists 550,000 to 600,000 distinct CDR3 sequences, around 50% of them singletons. Material: blood. Receptors were obtained from a man of 80 years or more in good health.

The chain links TRBV6-5 to TRBJ2-3; D might be TRBD2 (5 bases). The CDR3 is 15 residues long. Deletions cut 5 bases from V and 0 bases from J, with 12 bases between. Germline CDR1 MNHEY, CDR2 SVGAGI. In DNA form, the CDR3 reads TGTGCCAGCAGTCAGGACGGCGGGAGCACAGATACGCAGTATTTT. Its translation is CASSQDGGSTDTQYF.

This clonotype was counted many times. The V gene is TRBV6-5, the J gene TRBJ2-3; 7 bases agree with TRBD1. V dropped 6 bases and J dropped 2; count of bases not matched to a gene: 8. This CDR3 is built from 15 residues. The germline V gene has CDR1 MNHEY and CDR2 SVGAGI. CDR3 in amino acids: CASSVWGQHTDTQYF. In DNA form, the CDR3 reads TGTGCCAGCAGCGTGTGGGGACAGCACACAGATACGCAGTATTTT.

The rearrangement joins TRBV12-3 or TRBV12-4 to TRBJ1-1, with D hard to call. V was clipped by 3 bases and J by 0 bases, with 8 bases between them. This CDR3 has 14 residues. The CDR3 DNA sequence: TGTGCCAGCAGTTTGTCTCAGTTGAACACTGAAGCTTTCTTT. This gives the protein CASSLSQLNTEAFF.

This clonotype came up a few times. V is TRBV12-3 or TRBV12-4 and J is TRBJ2-3; D call uncertain. This CDR3 is 14 amino acids long. Trimming cost V 6 bases and J 2 bases, with 12 bases left between them. In nucleotides, the CDR3 is TGTGCCAGCAGGTCCTCACGGGCCACAGATACGCAGTATTTT. Its translation: CASRSSRATDTQYF.